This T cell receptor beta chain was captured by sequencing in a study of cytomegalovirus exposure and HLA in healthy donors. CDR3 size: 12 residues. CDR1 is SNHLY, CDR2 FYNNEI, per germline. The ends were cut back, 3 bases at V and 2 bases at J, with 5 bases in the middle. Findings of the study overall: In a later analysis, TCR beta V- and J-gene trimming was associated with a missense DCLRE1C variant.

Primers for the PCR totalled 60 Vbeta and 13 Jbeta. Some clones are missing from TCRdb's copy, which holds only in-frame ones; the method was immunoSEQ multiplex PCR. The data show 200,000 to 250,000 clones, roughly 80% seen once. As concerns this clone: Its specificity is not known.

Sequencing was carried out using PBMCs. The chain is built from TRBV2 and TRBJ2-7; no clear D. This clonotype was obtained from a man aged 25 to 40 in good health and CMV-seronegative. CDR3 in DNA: TGTGCCAGCAGTGAGGAGCCCTACGAGCAGTACTTC. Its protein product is CASSEEPYEQYF. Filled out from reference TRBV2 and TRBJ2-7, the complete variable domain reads EPEVTQTPSHQVTQMGQEVILRCVPISNHLYFYWYRQILGQKVEFLVSFYNNEISEKSEIFDDQFSVERPDGSNFTLKIRSTKLEDSAMYFCASSEEPYEQYFGPGTRLTVT.